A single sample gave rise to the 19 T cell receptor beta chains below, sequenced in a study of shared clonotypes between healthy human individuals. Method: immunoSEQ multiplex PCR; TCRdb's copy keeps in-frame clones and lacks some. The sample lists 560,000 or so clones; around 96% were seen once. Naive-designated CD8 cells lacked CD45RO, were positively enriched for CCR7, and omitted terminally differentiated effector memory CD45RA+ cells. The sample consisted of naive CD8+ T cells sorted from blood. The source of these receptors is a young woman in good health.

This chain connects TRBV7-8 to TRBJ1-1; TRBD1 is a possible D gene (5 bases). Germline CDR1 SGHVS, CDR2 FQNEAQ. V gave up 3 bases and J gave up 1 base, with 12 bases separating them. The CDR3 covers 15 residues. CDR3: CASSFRAVRNTEAFF. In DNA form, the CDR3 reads TGTGCCAGCAGCTTCAGGGCCGTACGGAACACTGAAGCTTTCTTT. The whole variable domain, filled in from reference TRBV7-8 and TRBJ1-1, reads GAGVSQSPRYKVAKRGQDVALRCDPISGHVSLFWYQQALGQGPEFLTYFQNEAQLDKSGLPSDRFFAERPEGSVSTLKIQRTQQEDSAVYLCASSFRAVRNTEAFFGQGTRLTVV.

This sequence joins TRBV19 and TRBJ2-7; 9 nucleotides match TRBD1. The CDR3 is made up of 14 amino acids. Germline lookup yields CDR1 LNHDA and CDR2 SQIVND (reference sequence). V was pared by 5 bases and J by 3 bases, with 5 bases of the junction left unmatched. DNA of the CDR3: TGTGCCAGTAGTCCCGGGACAGGGAGCTACGAGCAGTACTTC. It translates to CASSPGTGSYEQYF.

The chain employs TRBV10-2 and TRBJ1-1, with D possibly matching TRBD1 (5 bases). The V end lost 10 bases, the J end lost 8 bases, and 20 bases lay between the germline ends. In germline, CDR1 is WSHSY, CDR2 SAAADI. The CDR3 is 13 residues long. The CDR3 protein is CATRDRMKLEAFF. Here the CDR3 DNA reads TGCGCCACCCGGGACCGAATGAAGTTGGAAGCTTTCTTT.

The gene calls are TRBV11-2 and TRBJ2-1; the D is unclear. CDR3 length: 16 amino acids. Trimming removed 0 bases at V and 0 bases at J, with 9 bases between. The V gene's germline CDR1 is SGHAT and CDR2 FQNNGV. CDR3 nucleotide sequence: TGTGCCAGCAGCTTAGAAAGTAGGAGCTCCTACAATGAGCAGTTCTTC. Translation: CASSLESRSSYNEQFF.

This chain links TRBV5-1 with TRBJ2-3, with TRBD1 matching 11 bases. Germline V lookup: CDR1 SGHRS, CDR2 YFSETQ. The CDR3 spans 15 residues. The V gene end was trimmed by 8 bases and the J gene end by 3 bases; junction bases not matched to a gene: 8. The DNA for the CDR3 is TGCGCCAGTAAAGCCGGGACAGGGGGTACAGATACGCAGTATTTT. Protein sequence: CASKAGTGGTDTQYF.

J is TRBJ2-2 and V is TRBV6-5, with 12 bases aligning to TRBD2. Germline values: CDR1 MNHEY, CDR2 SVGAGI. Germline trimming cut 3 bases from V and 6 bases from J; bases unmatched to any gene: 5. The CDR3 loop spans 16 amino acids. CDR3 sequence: CASSYPSGREPGELFF. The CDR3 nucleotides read TGTGCCAGCAGTTATCCTAGCGGGAGGGAGCCCGGGGAGCTGTTTTTT.

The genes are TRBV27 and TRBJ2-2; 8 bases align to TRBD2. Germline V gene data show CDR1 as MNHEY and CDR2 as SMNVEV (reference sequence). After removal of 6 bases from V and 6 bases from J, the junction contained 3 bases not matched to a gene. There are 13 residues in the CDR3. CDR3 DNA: TGTGCCAGCAGCTTAGCGGGACCCGGGGAGCTGTTTTTT. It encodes CASSLAGPGELFF.

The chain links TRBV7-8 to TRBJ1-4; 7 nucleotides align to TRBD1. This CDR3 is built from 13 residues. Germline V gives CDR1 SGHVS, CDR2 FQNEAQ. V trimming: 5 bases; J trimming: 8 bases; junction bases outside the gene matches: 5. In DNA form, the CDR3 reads TGTGCCAGCAGCGACGTACAGGGGGAAAAACTGTTTTTT. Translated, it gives CASSDVQGEKLFF.

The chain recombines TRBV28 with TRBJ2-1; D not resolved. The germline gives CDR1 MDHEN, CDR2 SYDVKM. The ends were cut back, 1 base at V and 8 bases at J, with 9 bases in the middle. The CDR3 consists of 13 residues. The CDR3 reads CASSLFLGDEQFF. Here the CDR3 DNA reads TGTGCCAGCAGTTTATTCCTCGGTGATGAGCAGTTCTTC.

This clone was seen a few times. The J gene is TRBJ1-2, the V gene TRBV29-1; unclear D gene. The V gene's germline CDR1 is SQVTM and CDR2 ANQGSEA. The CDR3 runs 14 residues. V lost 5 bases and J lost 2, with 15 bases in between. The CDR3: CSVSSDPENYGYTF. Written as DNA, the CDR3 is TGCAGCGTTTCCTCCGATCCCGAAAACTATGGCTACACCTTC.

The CDR3 nucleotides read TGTGCCTGGAGTCTTGGCTTCCAGGGCACTGAAGCTTTCTTT. Encoded protein: CAWSLGFQGTEAFF. The chain is built from TRBV30 and TRBJ1-1; the D gene is possibly TRBD1 (5 bases). The CDR3 extends over 14 amino acids. V dropped 2 bases and J dropped 4 bases, with 14 bases sitting between them. The V gene's germline CDR1 is GTSNPN and CDR2 SVGIG (reference sequence).

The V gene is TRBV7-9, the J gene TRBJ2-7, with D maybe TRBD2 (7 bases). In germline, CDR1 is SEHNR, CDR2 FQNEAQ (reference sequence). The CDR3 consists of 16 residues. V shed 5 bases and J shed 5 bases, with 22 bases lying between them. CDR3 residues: CASSPEGGERRHEQYF. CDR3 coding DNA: TGTGCCAGCAGCCCGGAAGGGGGGGAGCGACGTCACGAGCAGTACTTC.

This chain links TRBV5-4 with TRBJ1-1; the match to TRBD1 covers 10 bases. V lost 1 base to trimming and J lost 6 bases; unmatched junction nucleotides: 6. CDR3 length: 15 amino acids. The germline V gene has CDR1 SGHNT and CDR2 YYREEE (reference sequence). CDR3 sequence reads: CASSLTTGGRSEAFF. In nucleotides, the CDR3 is TGTGCCAGCAGCTTGACGACAGGGGGCCGTTCTGAAGCTTTCTTT.

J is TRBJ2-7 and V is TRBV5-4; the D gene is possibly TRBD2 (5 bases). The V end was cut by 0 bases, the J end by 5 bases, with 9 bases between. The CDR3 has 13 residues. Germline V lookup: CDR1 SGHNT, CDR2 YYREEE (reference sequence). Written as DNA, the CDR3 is TGTGCCAGCAGCTTGGCCGTCGGGAACGAGCAGTACTTC. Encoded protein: CASSLAVGNEQYF.

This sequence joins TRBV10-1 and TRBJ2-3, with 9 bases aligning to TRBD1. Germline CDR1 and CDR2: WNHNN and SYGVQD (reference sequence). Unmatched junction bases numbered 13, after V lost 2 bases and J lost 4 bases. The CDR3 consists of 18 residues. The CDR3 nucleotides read TGCGCCAGCAGTGAGGGGAGAATTGGGACAGGGAGGGCAGATACGCAGTATTTT. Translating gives CASSEGRIGTGRADTQYF.

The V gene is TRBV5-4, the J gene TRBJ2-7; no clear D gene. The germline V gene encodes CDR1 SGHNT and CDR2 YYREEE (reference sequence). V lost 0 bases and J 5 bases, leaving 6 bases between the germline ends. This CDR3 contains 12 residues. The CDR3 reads CASSLVDNEQYF. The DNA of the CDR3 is TGTGCCAGCAGCTTGGTAGACAACGAGCAGTACTTC.

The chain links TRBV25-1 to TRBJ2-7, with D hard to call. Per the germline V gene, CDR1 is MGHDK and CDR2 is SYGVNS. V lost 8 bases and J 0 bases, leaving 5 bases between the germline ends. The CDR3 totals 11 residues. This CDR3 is CASSTSYEQYF. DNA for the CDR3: TGTGCCAGCTCAACCTCCTACGAGCAGTACTTC.

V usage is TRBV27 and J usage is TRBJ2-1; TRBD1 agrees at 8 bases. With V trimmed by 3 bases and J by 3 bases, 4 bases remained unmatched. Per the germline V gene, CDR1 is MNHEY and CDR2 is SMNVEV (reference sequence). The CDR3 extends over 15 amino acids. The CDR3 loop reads CASSLGTGYYNEQFF. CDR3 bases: TGTGCCAGCAGTTTGGGGACAGGTTACTACAATGAGCAGTTCTTC.

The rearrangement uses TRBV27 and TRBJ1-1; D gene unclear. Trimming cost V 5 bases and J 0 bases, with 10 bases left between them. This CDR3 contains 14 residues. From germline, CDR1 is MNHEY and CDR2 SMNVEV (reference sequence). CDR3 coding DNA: TGTGCCAGCAGTCCATTAGGCGTGAACACTGAAGCTTTCTTT. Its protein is CASSPLGVNTEAFF.